The next 28 T cell receptor beta chains were all read from a single sample in a study of blood T cells in healthy people across ages. Using a J-beta primer mix together with a sample-barcoded 5' primer, a second PCR was run for roughly 7 to 12 cycles. TCRdb re-called the 5' RACE reads with MiXCR, one entry per CDR3 protein. In the table there are around 940,000 distinct CDR3 sequences, about 53% of which are singletons. Sequenced sample: blood. These receptors all come from a woman in her sixties in good health.

This clonotype was seen only a few times. This rearrangement joins TRBV29-1 to TRBJ2-4, with D unclear. This CDR3 is built from 13 residues. CDR1 and CDR2 (germline): SQVTM, ANQGSEA. Trimming stripped 4 bases from V and 2 bases from J, with 9 bases between. CDR3 in amino acids: CSVAPFTKNIQYF. The CDR3 nucleotides read TGCAGCGTTGCACCGTTTACCAAAAACATTCAGTACTTC.

The rearrangement links TRBV5-1 to TRBJ2-2; D uncertain. V lost 4 bases and J 4 bases, leaving 14 bases between the germline ends. Germline V gene lookup returns CDR1 SGHRS and CDR2 YFSETQ. This CDR3 is built from 15 residues. DNA for the CDR3: TGCGCCAGCAGCATAGGACGTATTTCCACCGGGGAGCTGTTTTTT. Amino acid sequence: CASSIGRISTGELFF.

The genes are TRBV2 and TRBJ1-2, with D uncertain. The CDR3 runs 13 residues. V was trimmed by 5 bases and J by 5 bases, leaving 12 bases between them. The germline CDR1 and CDR2 sequences are SNHLY and FYNNEI. CDR3 loop: CASSRESPYGYTF. Here the CDR3 DNA reads TGTGCCAGCAGTAGGGAGTCCCCGTATGGCTACACCTTC.

This clonotype was seen a handful of times. This rearrangement joins TRBV7-9 to TRBJ2-3; weak D call: TRBD2 (5 bases). V dropped 5 bases and J dropped 6 bases, with 15 bases sitting between them. CDR1 SEHNR and CDR2 FQNEAQ come from the germline V gene (reference sequence). The CDR3 is made up of 14 amino acids. For the CDR3, the DNA is TGTGCCAGCAGCCCGGGCCGGGGTTGGGATACGCAGTATTTT. This gives the protein CASSPGRGWDTQYF. The full variable domain, in which reference TRBV7-9 and TRBJ2-3 provide the parts outside the CDR3, is DTGVSQNPRHKITKRGQNVTFRCDPISEHNRLYWYRQTLGQGPEFLTYFQNEAQLEKSRLLSDRFSAERPKGSFSTLEIQRTEQGDSAMYLCASSPGRGWDTQYFGPGTRLTVL.

Turning to this clonotype: Germline and junction disagree at one end, which may indicate a read error. The chain recombines TRBV20-1 with TRBJ2-2; D may be TRBD2 (6 bases). CDR1 is DFQATT, CDR2 SNEGSKA, per germline (reference sequence). CDR3 length: 12 amino acids. The CDR3: CSARQSAGGLFF. The CDR3 DNA follows: TGCAGTGCTAGGCAAAGCGCCGGGGGGCTGTTTTTT.

The chain joins TRBV5-1 to TRBJ2-6; D remains unclear. Trimming cost V 1 base and J 2 bases, with 10 bases left between them. Per germline, CDR1 SGHRS and CDR2 YFSETQ. CDR3 size: 16 residues. CDR3 region: CASSLPQVAGANVLTF. In DNA form, the CDR3 reads TGCGCCAGCAGCTTGCCCCAGGTTGCTGGGGCCAACGTCCTGACTTTC.

At least ten counts were recorded for this clonotype. The rearrangement uses TRBV9 and TRBJ2-5; a possible D gene is TRBD1 (5 bases). V was cut by 0 bases and J by 2 bases, with 8 bases left in between. The CDR3 runs to 14 residues. Germline V gene lookup returns CDR1 SGDLS and CDR2 YYNGEE. The CDR3 reads CASSVGQPQETQYF. For the CDR3, the DNA is TGTGCCAGCAGCGTAGGACAGCCACAAGAGACCCAGTACTTC.

This chain connects TRBV20-1 to TRBJ2-7, with TRBD1 matching over 7 bases. This CDR3 has 15 amino acids. V was pared by 6 bases and J by 3 bases, with 14 bases of the junction left unmatched. Germline V gene lookup returns CDR1 DFQATT and CDR2 SNEGSKA (reference sequence). The DNA for the CDR3 is TGCAGTGCGACCCACCCGGGACAGCGATTCTACGAGCAGTACTTC. Amino acid sequence: CSATHPGQRFYEQYF.

This clonotype has only a few counts. The chain is built from TRBV10-3 and TRBJ2-7; 8 nucleotides agree with TRBD1. V trimming: 6 bases; J trimming: 3 bases; junction bases outside the gene matches: 4. Germline loops: CDR1 ENHRY, CDR2 SYGVKD. There are 13 residues in the CDR3. CDR3 nucleotide sequence: TGTGCCATCAGCCGGACAGGGAGCTACGAGCAGTACTTC. Translation: CAISRTGSYEQYF.

This clonotype has just one count. The chain uses TRBV29-1 and TRBJ2-2, with 8 bases aligning to TRBD2. There are 15 residues in the CDR3. V was clipped by 6 bases and J by 7 bases; unmatched bases: 13. Germline CDR1 reads SQVTM; CDR2 reads ANQGSEA. CDR3 in amino acids: CSVASSGTRSGELFF. The CDR3 DNA follows: TGCAGCGTCGCTTCCTCCGGGACTAGGAGCGGGGAGCTGTTTTTT.

This clonotype showed up just a few times. The chain is built from TRBV7-9 and TRBJ2-7, with 7 bases aligning to TRBD2. There are 14 residues in the CDR3. CDR1 and CDR2 (germline): SEHNR, FQNEAQ (reference sequence). J gave up 2 bases and V 2 bases, and 3 bases lay outside the gene matches. In DNA form, the CDR3 reads TGTGCCAGCAGCTTAATTAGCGGGCCCTACGAGCAGTACTTC. This sequence encodes CASSLISGPYEQYF.

The chain is built from TRBV6-6 and TRBJ2-3; 7 positions agree with TRBD2. V trimming: 7 bases; J trimming: 2 bases; junction bases outside the gene matches: 6. The CDR3 is 14 residues long. The germline V gene has CDR1 MNHNY and CDR2 SVGAGI (reference sequence). As DNA, the CDR3 is TGTGCCAGCACCCCTAGCGGCTTCACAGATACGCAGTATTTT. Residues: CASTPSGFTDTQYF.

This clonotype has only a few counts. The chain has TRBV29-1 and TRBJ2-1; 10 bases line up with TRBD2. This CDR3 comprises 13 residues. CDR1 and CDR2 (germline): SQVTM, ANQGSEA. J was trimmed by 7 bases and V by 3 bases; bases with no gene match: 3. The CDR3 is CSVEGLARNEQFF. CDR3 DNA: TGCAGCGTTGAGGGACTAGCGCGAAATGAGCAGTTCTTC.

This chain links TRBV20-1 with TRBJ1-5, with 8 bases lining up with TRBD1. Trimming at V came to 1 base and at J to 6 bases, leaving 8 bases not matched to a gene. Germline CDR1 reads DFQATT; CDR2 reads SNEGSKA (reference sequence). CDR3 length equals 15 residues. This CDR3 is CSARVIQGGFQPQHF. The CDR3, as DNA: TGCAGTGCTAGAGTTATACAGGGGGGCTTTCAGCCCCAGCATTTT.

Comment on this clonotype: Its ends do not fully match the called genes, so a read error is possible. This rearrangement joins TRBV7-6 to TRBJ2-5; D perhaps matches TRBD2 (5 bases). The DNA end favors TRBJ2-7, so the J call may be wrong. CDR1 SGHVS and CDR2 FNYEAQ come from the germline V gene. The CDR3 has 12 residues. CDR3 sequence: CANSLTSYEQYF. The CDR3 coding sequence is TGTGCCAACAGCTTAACTAGTTACGAGCAGTACTTC.

J is TRBJ2-2 and V is TRBV4-3; the D call may be TRBD1 or TRBD2 (5 bases each). This CDR3 is built from 15 residues. CDR1 is LGHNA, CDR2 YSLEER, per germline. The germline V and J ends were trimmed by 1 base and 5 bases, with 11 bases remaining between them. The CDR3 DNA sequence: TGCGCCAGCAGCCAAGTGCAGTGGGGGACCGGGGAGCTGTTTTTT. It is translated as CASSQVQWGTGELFF.

This clonotype came up a few times. The V gene is TRBV27, the J gene TRBJ2-1; D gene uncertain. Trimming pared 3 bases from V and 1 base from J, leaving 10 bases between. The CDR3 has 15 amino acids. Germline loops: CDR1 MNHEY, CDR2 SMNVEV (reference sequence). For the CDR3, the DNA is TGTGCCAGCAGTTTCTGGGGAAGATCCTACAATGAGCAGTTCTTC. Its protein product is CASSFWGRSYNEQFF.

This chain connects TRBV7-9 to TRBJ2-5; D perhaps matches TRBD2 (6 bases). V shed 1 base and J shed 5 bases, with 14 bases lying between them. Germline-derived CDR1 and CDR2 are SEHNR and FQNEAQ (reference sequence). The CDR3 is 15 amino acids. CDR3 sequence: CASSLGEERAETQYF. CDR3 DNA sequence: TGTGCCAGCAGCTTAGGGGAGGAGCGGGCGGAGACCCAGTACTTC.

The chain has TRBV29-1 and TRBJ2-7; 11 nucleotides line up with TRBD1. This CDR3 region has 14 residues. Germline lookup yields CDR1 SQVTM and CDR2 ANQGSEA. The V gene end was trimmed by 3 bases and the J gene end by 6 bases; junction bases not matched to a gene: 7. CDR3 protein: CSVEESGTGGEQYF. CDR3 in DNA: TGCAGCGTTGAGGAATCAGGGACAGGGGGCGAGCAGTACTTC.

The gene calls are TRBV4-3 and TRBJ2-1; D perhaps matches TRBD1 (6 bases). The CDR3 runs to 15 residues. Trimming left V 4 bases short and J 0 bases short, with 10 bases between. Germline V lookup: CDR1 LGHNA, CDR2 YSLEER. The CDR3 here is CASSPADSSYNEQFF. In nucleotides, the CDR3 is TGCGCCAGCAGCCCTGCGGACAGCTCCTACAATGAGCAGTTCTTC.

This clonotype was detected a few times. This chain links TRBV27 with TRBJ1-1; 8 nucleotides line up with TRBD1. The CDR3 contains 13 residues. Germline CDR1 and CDR2: MNHEY and SMNVEV (reference sequence). The V and J ends lost 10 bases and 7 bases, in that order; junction bases with no gene match: 11. The CDR3 here is CATRVWDRSEAFF. CDR3 DNA sequence: TGTGCCACCCGAGTATGGGACAGGAGTGAAGCTTTCTTT.

This rearrangement joins TRBV18 to TRBJ2-7, with D perhaps TRBD1 or TRBD2 (5 bases each). The J call is uncertain, as TRBJ2-5 better fits the DNA end. From germline, CDR1 is KGHSH and CDR2 LQKENI. This CDR3 is built from 17 residues. The CDR3 loop reads CASSSPPRDGRVETQYF. The CDR3 DNA reads TGTGCCAGCTCCTCCCCGCCCCGGGACGGACGTGTAGAGACCCAGTACTTC.

The V and J genes are TRBV7-2 and TRBJ2-5, with 9 positions matching TRBD1. The CDR3 length is 15 residues. Germline CDR1 and CDR2: SGHTA and FQGNSA. The J segment lost 2 bases and the V segment lost 8 bases, leaving 9 bases of the junction unmatched. The CDR3 DNA reads TGTGCCAGCCATTCCGGGACAGGGCGTCAAGAGACCCAGTACTTC. Translating gives CASHSGTGRQETQYF.

V usage is TRBV20-1 and J usage is TRBJ2-3; D is undetermined. The V gene lost 4 bases and the J gene lost 1 base, with 9 bases spanning the gap. CDR1 is DFQATT, CDR2 SNEGSKA, per germline (reference sequence). This CDR3 has 13 residues. CDR3 nucleotides: TGCAGTGCTAAGTGGTGGGGCACAGATACGCAGTATTTT. It codes for CSAKWWGTDTQYF.

The chain joins TRBV4-1 to TRBJ1-1, with D hard to call. This CDR3 region has 15 residues. V gave up 4 bases and J gave up 4 bases, with 16 bases separating them. Germline V gene sequence: CDR1 MGHRA, CDR2 YSYEKL. The CDR3: CASSRTPGRATEAFF. The CDR3 nucleotides are TGCGCCAGCAGCCGAACGCCCGGGAGGGCCACTGAAGCTTTCTTT.

This clonotype was seen only a few times. The chain links TRBV29-1 to TRBJ2-1, with D perhaps assigned TRBD1 or TRBD2 (5 bases each). The CDR3 has 12 amino acids. Trimming pared 7 bases from V and 7 bases from J, leaving 14 bases between. Germline CDR1 and CDR2: SQVTM and ANQGSEA. The CDR3 reads CSARDGTNEQFF. The CDR3, as DNA: TGCAGCGCCCGGGACGGAACTAATGAGCAGTTCTTC.

V is TRBV20-1 and J is TRBJ2-1, with a possible D match to TRBD2 (5 bases). Germline V gene data show CDR1 as DFQATT and CDR2 as SNEGSKA (reference sequence). This CDR3 is built from 14 residues. V was trimmed by 1 base and J by 5 bases, leaving 12 bases between them. The CDR3 region has the DNA TGCAGTGCTAGAGGCGGTGGGAGCGACAATGAGCAGTTCTTC. Amino acids: CSARGGGSDNEQFF.

The chain employs TRBV9 and TRBJ2-7; D gene unclear. Germline V gives CDR1 SGDLS, CDR2 YYNGEE. The length of the CDR3 is 14 residues. Trimming took 0 bases from V and 5 from J, leaving 12 bases between them. This CDR3 is CASSVDQARNEQYF. The CDR3 DNA sequence: TGTGCCAGCAGCGTAGATCAGGCCCGGAACGAGCAGTACTTC.